The T cell receptor beta chain described here comes from a study of T cells in Graves' hyperthyroidism and ophthalmopathy. Broader study findings: Most clonotypes expanded in the thyroid (above 0.001) were also present in blood. Ophthalmopathy was distinguished from stable hyperthyroidism by 13 V-J signatures.

The sample holds a few counts of this clonotype. Its antigen is still unknown. Amplified regions were TCR beta CDR3 sequences from RNA transcripts. Carried out on the TCR CDR3, a first-round RT-PCR used the HTBI primer set. TCRdb passed the multiplex PCR reads through MiXCR, listing each CDR3 protein once. Of about 700,000 distinct CDR3 sequences listed, about 45% are singletons. The CDR3 is 14 residues long. Germline CDR1 is LNHDA and CDR2 is SQIVND (reference sequence). V lost 6 bases to trimming and J lost 6 bases, with 17 bases between them. Uncontrolled infection, other autoimmune disease, pregnancy or lactation led to exclusion. Used for diagnoses were clinical symptoms, serum thyroxine and TRAb, thyroid ultrasound and orbital computed tomography.

Sequencing was performed on peripheral blood or thyroid tissue (not recorded which). The V and J genes are TRBV19 and TRBJ1-1, with a possible D match to TRBD1 (6 bases). The receptor was isolated from an adult man with Graves' disease, either hyperthyroidism or ophthalmopathy (not recorded which). Written as DNA, the CDR3 is TGTGCCAGTAGAACCGCCCCAGGGGACCCTGAAGCTTTCTTT. This codes for CASRTAPGDPEAFF.